The T cell receptor beta chain under discussion was sequenced for a study of cytomegalovirus exposure and HLA in healthy donors. Notes on the study in general: Researchers reported from a later analysis that most CMV-associated TCR beta chains appeared HLA-restricted.

This clone has just a few counts. The antigen remains unidentified. The PCR used 60 Vbeta and 13 Jbeta primers. The method was immunoSEQ multiplex PCR; TCRdb's version includes in-frame clones alone and lacks a portion of them. The repertoire holds fewer than 250,000 clones, with roughly 75% as singletons. CDR3 length: 15 residues. The germline V gene has CDR1 ENHRY and CDR2 SYGVKD. Trimming removed 6 bases from V and 1 base from J; junction bases left unmatched: 4. This TCR was recovered from a man aged 25 to 40 in good health and CMV-seropositive. The sample was PBMCs. The rearrangement joins TRBV10-3 to TRBJ2-7; 12 nucleotides line up with TRBD1. The CDR3: CAIREGQGASYEQYF. The DNA of the CDR3 is TGTGCCATCAGGGAGGGACAGGGGGCTTCCTACGAGCAGTACTTC.